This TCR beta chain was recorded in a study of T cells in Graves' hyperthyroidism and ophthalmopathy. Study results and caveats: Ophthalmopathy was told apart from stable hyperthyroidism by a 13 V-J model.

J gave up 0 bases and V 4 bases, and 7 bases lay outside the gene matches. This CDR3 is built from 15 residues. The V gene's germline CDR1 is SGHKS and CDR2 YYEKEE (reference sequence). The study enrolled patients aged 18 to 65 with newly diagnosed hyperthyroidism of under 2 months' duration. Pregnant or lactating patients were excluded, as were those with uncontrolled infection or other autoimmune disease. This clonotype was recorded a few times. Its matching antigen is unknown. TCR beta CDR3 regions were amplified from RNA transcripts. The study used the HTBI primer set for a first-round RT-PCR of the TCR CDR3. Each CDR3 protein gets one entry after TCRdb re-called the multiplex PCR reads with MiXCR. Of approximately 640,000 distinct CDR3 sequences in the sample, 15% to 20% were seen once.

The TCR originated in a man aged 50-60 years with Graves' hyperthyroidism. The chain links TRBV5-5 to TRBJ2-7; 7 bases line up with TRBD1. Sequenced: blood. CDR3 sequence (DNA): TGTGCCAGCAGCCTGACAGGGTTCATCTCCTACGAGCAGTACTTC. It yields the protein CASSLTGFISYEQYF.